This T cell receptor (beta chain) was captured in a study of CD4+ T cells in melanoma. Sequenced by immunoSEQ multiplex PCR; TCRdb stores in-frame clones only, minus some. The table has about 110,000 clones, 92% seen once; the top ten hold approximately 3.5%. Note on this clone: The target antigen is unknown.

Per the germline V gene, CDR1 is SGHRS and CDR2 is YFSETQ. The length of the CDR3 is 13 residues. V lost 3 bases and J lost 6, with 12 bases in between. Overall study findings and caveats: Reportedly, melanoma neoantigen-specific CD4+ T cells showed varied differentiation states. A reported correlation linked neoantigen-specific CD4+ T cells to CD8+, macrophage and B cell function.

Material: peripheral blood. The chain carries TRBV5-1 and TRBJ1-1, with D perhaps TRBD1 (6 bases). This clonotype originated in a human donor with melanoma. CDR3 in amino acids: CASSSEGGAEAFF. For the CDR3, the DNA is TGCGCCAGCAGCTCTGAGGGGGGCGCTGAAGCTTTCTTT.